This passage covers 30 T cell receptor beta chains from one sample sequenced in a study of shared clonotypes between healthy human individuals. The repertoire was sequenced with immunoSEQ multiplex PCR; TCRdb's copy has only in-frame clones and lacks some. The sample records around 2,000,000 clones, around 96% being singletons. Cells designated naive CD8 were CD45RO-negative and were positively selected for CCR7, with terminally differentiated effector memory CD45RA+ cells excluded. The sequenced material came from naive CD8+ T cells sorted from blood. All receptors derive from a man aged 18 to 35 in good health.

Points on this clone: At one of its ends the junction is not consistent with the germline gene, which may arise from a read error. The chain links TRBV5-1 to TRBJ2-5, with TRBD2 as a possible D gene (6 bases). CDR3 length: 13 residues. Germline-derived CDR1 and CDR2 are SGHRS and YFSETQ. The CDR3: CASSSGLGETQYF. The CDR3 coding sequence is TGCGCCAGCAGCTCGGGACTCGGAGAGACCCAATACTTC.

The rearrangement joins TRBV5-6 to TRBJ2-1; D unclear. Deletions cut 2 bases from V and 6 bases from J, with 18 bases between. The germline CDR1 and CDR2 sequences are SGHDT and YYEEEE. The CDR3 length is 16 residues. CDR3 region: CASSFPTSGVPNEQFF. DNA of the CDR3: TGTGCCAGCAGCTTCCCCACCTCTGGGGTCCCCAATGAGCAGTTCTTC.

The rearrangement joins TRBV2 to TRBJ1-4; 7 bases map to TRBD1. This CDR3 is 15 amino acids long. The V and J ends lost 4 bases and 5 bases, in that order; junction bases with no gene match: 7. In germline, CDR1 is SNHLY, CDR2 FYNNEI. This chain's CDR3 is CASSGGTDRNEKLFF. The CDR3 nucleotides read TGTGCCAGCAGTGGAGGGACAGACAGGAATGAAAAACTGTTTTTT. Using reference TRBV2 and TRBJ1-4 for the parts outside the CDR3, the full variable domain is EPEVTQTPSHQVTQMGQEVILRCVPISNHLYFYWYRQILGQKVEFLVSFYNNEISEKSEIFDDQFSVERPDGSNFTLKIRSTKLEDSAMYFCASSGGTDRNEKLFFGSGTQLSVL.

The rearrangement links TRBV5-6 to TRBJ2-5; possibly TRBD1 for D (5 bases). Trimming left V 4 bases short and J 6 bases short, with 19 bases between. Germline loops: CDR1 SGHDT, CDR2 YYEEEE. The CDR3 is 15 amino acids. CDR3 nucleotides: TGTGCCAGCAGCCCGTGGACACGAGATGCGAAGACCCAGTACTTC. This sequence encodes CASSPWTRDAKTQYF.

Points on this clone: Other nucleotide sequences in the sample specify the same CDR3. The chain couples TRBV6-5 to TRBJ2-7; D uncertain. Trimming took off 0 bases at V and 3 bases at J, with 6 bases between the two ends. This CDR3 has 13 amino acids. Germline V gives CDR1 MNHEY, CDR2 SVGAGI. The CDR3 loop reads CASSYSQHYEQYF. CDR3 nucleotide sequence: TGTGCCAGCAGTTACTCTCAGCACTACGAGCAGTACTTC.

V is TRBV13 and J is TRBJ2-7; maybe TRBD2 (6 bases). V lost 0 bases and J lost 2, with 20 bases in between. This CDR3 comprises 18 residues. CDR1 PRHDT and CDR2 FYEKMQ come from the germline V gene (reference sequence). CDR3 residues: CASSLGRLGGGAAYEQYF. The CDR3 DNA is TGTGCCAGCAGCTTAGGCCGGCTTGGTGGCGGGGCAGCCTACGAGCAGTACTTC.

This chain uses TRBV7-9 with TRBJ2-1; a possible D gene is TRBD2 (5 bases). The CDR3 spans 15 residues. V was trimmed by 5 bases and J by 7 bases, leaving 18 bases between them. Germline lookup yields CDR1 SEHNR and CDR2 FQNEAQ (reference sequence). The CDR3 region has the DNA TGTGCCAGCAGCCCGGGAAGGATAATGGATAATGAGCAGTTCTTC. It encodes CASSPGRIMDNEQFF.

The rearrangement uses TRBV12-5 and TRBJ2-7; D not resolved. The CDR3 contains 14 residues. Deletions cut 1 base from V and 5 bases from J, with 12 bases between. Germline CDR1 LGHNT, CDR2 FRNRAP. CDR3 residues: CASGLGAGKDEQYF. CDR3 nucleotide sequence: TGTGCTAGTGGTTTGGGGGCAGGTAAAGACGAGCAGTACTTC.

This clone is a singleton in its sample. V and J are TRBV4-1 and TRBJ1-2; the match to TRBD1 covers 8 bases. Germline CDR1 and CDR2: MGHRA and YSYEKL. V dropped 0 bases and J dropped 8; count of bases not matched to a gene: 14. This CDR3 contains 17 residues. The CDR3 region is CASSQDSLNRGLFGYTF. Here the CDR3 DNA reads TGCGCCAGCAGCCAAGACTCATTAAACAGGGGGTTATTCGGCTACACCTTC.

In this sample, this clone turned up once. The chain links TRBV28 to TRBJ1-1; D is unresolved. Germline V gene sequence: CDR1 MDHEN, CDR2 SYDVKM. This CDR3 contains 12 residues. Trimming stripped 5 bases from V and 0 bases from J, with 4 bases between. This CDR3 is CASSDLNTEAFF. The CDR3 region has the DNA TGTGCCAGCAGTGATCTGAACACTGAAGCTTTCTTT.

The chain uses TRBV10-3 and TRBJ2-3, with 9 bases identical to TRBD2. CDR1 and CDR2 (germline): ENHRY, SYGVKD. This CDR3 is 17 amino acids long. Unmatched junction bases numbered 6, after V lost 2 bases and J lost 0 bases. The CDR3, as DNA: TGTGCCATCAGTGAGCTTGCTAGCGGGGTTAGCACAGATACGCAGTATTTT. Amino acid sequence: CAISELASGVSTDTQYF.

This clone was detected only once. The chain carries TRBV6-5 and TRBJ1-2; D uncertain. The CDR3 covers 12 residues. The germline gives CDR1 MNHEY, CDR2 SVGAGI. V was cut by 7 bases and J by 8 bases, with 14 bases left in between. The CDR3 nucleotides are TGTGCCAGCACCCTGGAGGGCTGGGGCTACACCTTC. As protein: CASTLEGWGYTF.

This clone has only a few counts. This chain connects TRBV11-2 to TRBJ1-1, with no clear D. The CDR3 totals 12 residues. Trimming pared 2 bases from V and 8 bases from J, leaving 9 bases between. The germline V gene encodes CDR1 SGHAT and CDR2 FQNNGV. CDR3 sequence (DNA): TGTGCCAGCAGCTTATTTCACAGAGAAGCTTTCTTT. Translated: CASSLFHREAFF.

The V call is TRBV28, the J call TRBJ2-5, with 10 bases matching TRBD2. There are 16 residues in the CDR3. V shed 3 bases and J 5 bases; nucleotides not matched to a gene: 9. Germline V gives CDR1 MDHEN, CDR2 SYDVKM. The CDR3 DNA reads TGTGCCAGCAGTTTCGCCGCGCTAGCGGGGGTTGAGACCCAGTACTTC. Its translation is CASSFAALAGVETQYF.

CDR3 protein: CASSFSTGEETYEQYF. The CDR3 DNA is TGTGCCAGCAGTTTCTCGACAGGGGAGGAAACCTACGAGCAGTACTTC. The V gene is TRBV27, the J gene TRBJ2-7, with 8 bases lining up with TRBD1. The V and J ends lost 3 bases and 2 bases, in that order; junction bases with no gene match: 9. Germline CDR1 reads MNHEY; CDR2 reads SMNVEV (reference sequence). The CDR3 is made up of 16 amino acids.

This clone has just a few counts. This sample includes further DNA sequences coding for the same CDR3. The rearrangement links TRBV5-6 to TRBJ2-6; D gene ambiguous. Germline CDR1 reads SGHDT; CDR2 reads YYEEEE. The V end lost 2 bases, the J end lost 0 bases, and 3 bases lay between the germline ends. This CDR3 is built from 14 residues. The CDR3 sequence: CASSFGSGANVLTF. Written as DNA, the CDR3 is TGTGCCAGCAGCTTCGGCTCTGGGGCCAACGTCCTGACTTTC. Full variable domain (missing parts from reference TRBV5-6 and TRBJ2-6): DAGVTQSPTHLIKTRGQQVTLRCSPKSGHDTVSWYQQALGQGPQFIFQYYEEEERQRGNFPDRFSGHQFPNYSSELNVNALLLGDSALYLCASSFGSGANVLTFGAGSRLTVL.

The rearrangement links TRBV7-9 to TRBJ1-1; no clear D. Trimming pared 4 bases from V and 4 bases from J, leaving 19 bases between. The CDR3 totals 16 residues. Germline-derived CDR1 and CDR2 are SEHNR and FQNEAQ (reference sequence). The CDR3 loop is CASSSSFGDVPTEAFF. CDR3 in DNA: TGTGCCAGCAGCTCCAGCTTCGGGGATGTACCCACTGAAGCTTTCTTT.

The V and J genes are TRBV12-5 and TRBJ2-5; possible D gene TRBD2, 6 bases. V was shortened by 4 bases and J by 2 bases, with 14 bases between the two germline ends. CDR1 is LGHNT and CDR2 is FRNRAP in the germline V gene. The CDR3 consists of 15 residues. CDR3 bases: TGTGCTAGTGGTTCCCCTCTGGCGGGGCAAGAGACCCAGTACTTC. Its protein is CASGSPLAGQETQYF.

The rearrangement uses TRBV6-6 and TRBJ2-7; possible D gene TRBD2, 5 bases. Per the germline V gene, CDR1 is MNHNY and CDR2 is SVGAGI (reference sequence). Trimming cost V 6 bases and J 0 bases, with 6 bases left between them. The CDR3 has 12 amino acids. The CDR3 DNA reads as TGTGCCAGCAGCCTAGCCTCCTACGAGCAGTACTTC. Its protein product is CASSLASYEQYF.

This clone showed up just once. The chain joins TRBV5-1 to TRBJ2-3, with TRBD2 matching over 9 bases. This CDR3 is built from 16 residues. CDR1 and CDR2 (germline): SGHRS, YFSETQ. V lost 0 bases, J lost 5 bases, and 7 bases stayed unmatched. The CDR3 sequence is CASSLAVAGVLDTQYF. The CDR3 bases are TGCGCCAGCAGCTTGGCGGTAGCGGGAGTGTTAGATACGCAGTATTTT.

This chain joins TRBV7-9 and TRBJ2-7; possibly TRBD1 or TRBD2 for D (5 bases each). This CDR3 region has 14 residues. Trimming left V 5 bases short and J 3 bases short, with 14 bases between. The germline CDR1 and CDR2 sequences are SEHNR and FQNEAQ (reference sequence). In nucleotides, the CDR3 is TGTGCCAGCAGCCCAGGGACGTGGGGCTACGAGCAGTACTTC. This gives the protein CASSPGTWGYEQYF.

To note about this clone: The sample contains more than one DNA sequence encoding this CDR3. V gene TRBV19 combines with J gene TRBJ2-2; D not certain. The CDR3 is 12 residues long. Germline V gene sequence: CDR1 LNHDA, CDR2 SQIVND (reference sequence). V shed 6 bases and J shed 6 bases, with 8 bases lying between them. CDR3 in amino acids: CASSGSAGELFF. DNA of the CDR3: TGTGCCAGTAGCGGGTCCGCCGGGGAGCTGTTTTTT.

The chain is built from TRBV5-6 and TRBJ2-6; D unresolved. Germline V CDR1 and CDR2: SGHDT, YYEEEE. This CDR3 has 14 residues. The V and J ends lost 0 bases and 2 bases respectively, with 3 bases between them. The CDR3 sequence: CASSLGAGANVLTF. CDR3 DNA sequence: TGTGCCAGCAGCTTGGGGGCTGGGGCCAACGTCCTGACTTTC.

Notes on this clone: Different DNA sequences within this sample yield the same CDR3. This chain uses TRBV13 with TRBJ2-7; the match to TRBD1 covers 7 bases. The CDR3 consists of 14 residues. Trimming at V came to 5 bases and at J to 1 base, leaving 5 bases not matched to a gene. CDR1 and CDR2 from the germline V gene are PRHDT and FYEKMQ (reference sequence). The CDR3, as DNA: TGTGCCAGCAGCCTCGGACAGGTTTCCTACGAGCAGTACTTC. This translates into CASSLGQVSYEQYF.

The chain joins TRBV4-1 to TRBJ2-1; possible D gene TRBD1, 6 bases. Germline CDR1 MGHRA, CDR2 YSYEKL. With 6 bases removed from V and 13 bases from J, the gap between germline ends came to 31 bases. This CDR3 is 17 amino acids long. The CDR3 DNA is TGCGCCAGCAGTCCAGGCCAGGGGTCAGGAATCATGGGGCGTCAGTTCTTC. Its translation is CASSPGQGSGIMGRQFF.

The chain recombines TRBV4-3 with TRBJ2-3; D possibly corresponds to TRBD2 (6 bases). The V end was cut by 5 bases, the J end by 4 bases, with 19 bases between. The germline V gene encodes CDR1 LGHNA and CDR2 YSLEER. This CDR3 is built from 16 residues. The CDR3 sequence: CASSAGHGGSPDTQYF. The CDR3, as DNA: TGCGCCAGCAGCGCAGGGCATGGGGGGTCCCCAGATACGCAGTATTTT.

The chain carries TRBV20-1 and TRBJ1-2; D gene unclear. Looked up from germline, CDR1 is DFQATT and CDR2 is SNEGSKA (reference sequence). The CDR3 totals 10 residues. The ends were cut back, 1 base at V and 14 bases at J, with 11 bases in the middle. In DNA, the CDR3 is TGCAGTGCTAGAGGGGCCGAGCTTACCTTC. This encodes CSARGAELTF.

V gene TRBV29-1 combines with J gene TRBJ2-2; D may be TRBD1 (6 bases). The CDR3 contains 13 residues. V lost 3 bases and J 6 bases, leaving 11 bases between the germline ends. The germline CDR1 and CDR2 sequences are SQVTM and ANQGSEA. CDR3 in amino acids: CSVDRGGPGELFF. CDR3 DNA sequence: TGCAGCGTTGACAGAGGGGGTCCCGGGGAGCTGTTTTTT.

The chain combines TRBV19 with TRBJ2-7; 9 nucleotides match TRBD1. Germline values: CDR1 LNHDA, CDR2 SQIVND (reference sequence). With V trimmed by 5 bases and J by 4 bases, 12 bases remained unmatched. The CDR3 runs 16 residues. The CDR3 spells CASSLYMDRGKYEQYF. CDR3 coding DNA: TGTGCCAGTAGTCTATATATGGACAGGGGCAAATACGAGCAGTACTTC.

This clone was observed once. The chain recombines TRBV11-2 with TRBJ2-1; D gene unclear. V lost 1 base, J lost 2 bases, and 6 bases lay in between. Germline V CDR1 and CDR2: SGHAT, FQNNGV. This CDR3 comprises 14 residues. CDR3 protein: CASSLVAAYNEQFF. CDR3 DNA sequence: TGTGCCAGCAGCTTAGTAGCAGCCTACAATGAGCAGTTCTTC.